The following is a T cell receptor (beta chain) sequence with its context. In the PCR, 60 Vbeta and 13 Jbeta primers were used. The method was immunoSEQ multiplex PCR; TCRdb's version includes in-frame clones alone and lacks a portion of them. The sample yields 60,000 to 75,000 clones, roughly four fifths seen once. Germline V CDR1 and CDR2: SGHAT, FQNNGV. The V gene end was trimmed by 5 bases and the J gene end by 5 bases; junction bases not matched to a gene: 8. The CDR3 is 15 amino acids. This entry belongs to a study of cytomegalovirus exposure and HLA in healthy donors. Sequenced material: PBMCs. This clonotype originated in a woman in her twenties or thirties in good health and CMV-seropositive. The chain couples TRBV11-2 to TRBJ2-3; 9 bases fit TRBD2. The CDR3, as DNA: TGTGCCAGCAGCCAACGTGGTAGCGGGAGAGATACGCAGTATTTT. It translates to CASSQRGSGRDTQYF.